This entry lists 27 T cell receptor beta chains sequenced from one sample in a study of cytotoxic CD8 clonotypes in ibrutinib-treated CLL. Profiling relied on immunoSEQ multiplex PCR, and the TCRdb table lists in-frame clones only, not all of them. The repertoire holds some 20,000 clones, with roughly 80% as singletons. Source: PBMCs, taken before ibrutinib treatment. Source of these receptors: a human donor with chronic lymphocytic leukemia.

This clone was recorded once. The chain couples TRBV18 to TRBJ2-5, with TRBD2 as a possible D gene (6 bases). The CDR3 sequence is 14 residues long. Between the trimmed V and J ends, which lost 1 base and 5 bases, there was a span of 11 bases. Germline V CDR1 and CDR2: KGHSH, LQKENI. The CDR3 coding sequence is TGTGCCAGCTCACCACTTCGGGAGTCGGAGACCCAGTACTTC. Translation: CASSPLRESETQYF.

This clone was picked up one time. DNA of the CDR3: TGTGCCAGCTCACCCACGGCAGCGGGCAATCAGCCCCAGCATTTT. It specifies CASSPTAAGNQPQHF. The J gene is TRBJ1-5, the V gene TRBV18; no definite D call. With 3 bases removed from V and 2 bases from J, the gap between germline ends came to 11 bases. The CDR3 has 15 residues. Germline V gene lookup returns CDR1 KGHSH and CDR2 LQKENI.

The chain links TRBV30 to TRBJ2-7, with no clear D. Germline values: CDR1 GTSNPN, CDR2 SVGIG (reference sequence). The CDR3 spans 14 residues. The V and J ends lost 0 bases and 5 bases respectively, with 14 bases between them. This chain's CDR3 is CAWSVSPQKNEQYF. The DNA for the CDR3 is TGTGCCTGGAGTGTGTCACCTCAGAAAAACGAGCAGTACTTC.

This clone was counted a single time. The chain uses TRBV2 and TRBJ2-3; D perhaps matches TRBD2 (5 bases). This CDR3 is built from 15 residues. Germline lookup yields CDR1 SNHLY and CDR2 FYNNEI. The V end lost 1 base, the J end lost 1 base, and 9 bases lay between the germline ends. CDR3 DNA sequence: TGTGCCAGCAGTGAAGTTGCGCGGGGCACAGATACGCAGTATTTT. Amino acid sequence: CASSEVARGTDTQYF.

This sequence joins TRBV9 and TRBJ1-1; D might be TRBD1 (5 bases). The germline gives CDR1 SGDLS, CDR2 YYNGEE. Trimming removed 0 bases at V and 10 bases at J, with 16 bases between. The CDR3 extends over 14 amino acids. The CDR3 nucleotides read TGTGCCAGCAGCGTAGATTACGGGGCAAGGGGAGCTTTCTTT. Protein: CASSVDYGARGAFF.

This CDR3 is CATSRGQAYTEAFF. In nucleotides, the CDR3 is TGTGCCACCAGCAGGGGACAGGCCTACACTGAAGCTTTCTTT. The chain combines TRBV15 with TRBJ1-1; 8 nucleotides agree with TRBD1. Germline CDR1 is LNHNV and CDR2 is YYDKDF (reference sequence). The CDR3 is made up of 14 amino acids. J lost 3 bases, V lost 3 bases, and 3 bases had no gene match.

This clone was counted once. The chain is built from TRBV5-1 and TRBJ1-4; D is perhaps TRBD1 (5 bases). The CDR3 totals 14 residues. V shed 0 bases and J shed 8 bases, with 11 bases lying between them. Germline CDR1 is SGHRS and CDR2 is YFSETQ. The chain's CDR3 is CASSLGQGREKLFF. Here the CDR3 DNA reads TGCGCCAGCAGCTTGGGGCAGGGTAGGGAAAAACTGTTTTTT.

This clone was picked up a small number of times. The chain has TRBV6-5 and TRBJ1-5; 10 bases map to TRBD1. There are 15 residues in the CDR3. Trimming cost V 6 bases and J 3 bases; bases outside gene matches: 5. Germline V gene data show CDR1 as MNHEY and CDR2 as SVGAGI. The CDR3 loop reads CASRRQGAINQPQHF. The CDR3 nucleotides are TGTGCCAGCAGAAGACAGGGGGCGATCAATCAGCCCCAGCATTTT.

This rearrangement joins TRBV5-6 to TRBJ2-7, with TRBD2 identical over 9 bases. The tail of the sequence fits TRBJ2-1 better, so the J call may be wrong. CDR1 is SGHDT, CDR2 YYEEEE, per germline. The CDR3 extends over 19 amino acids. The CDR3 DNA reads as TGTGCCAGCAGCTTGAGAAGCGGGGGGACAATTAGCTCCTACAATGAGCAGTTCTTC. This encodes CASSLRSGGTISSYNEQFF.

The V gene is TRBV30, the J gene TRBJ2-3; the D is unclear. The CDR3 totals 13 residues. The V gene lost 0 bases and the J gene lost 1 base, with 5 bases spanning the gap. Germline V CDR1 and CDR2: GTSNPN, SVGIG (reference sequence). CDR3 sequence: CAWSVFGTDTQYF. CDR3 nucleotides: TGTGCCTGGAGTGTTTTTGGCACAGATACGCAGTATTTT.

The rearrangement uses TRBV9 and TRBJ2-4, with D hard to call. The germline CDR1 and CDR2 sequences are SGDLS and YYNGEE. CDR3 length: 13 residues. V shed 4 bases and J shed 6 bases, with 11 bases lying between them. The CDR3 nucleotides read TGTGCCAGCAGCCCTGTGGGTGGAAACATTCAGTACTTC. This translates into CASSPVGGNIQYF.

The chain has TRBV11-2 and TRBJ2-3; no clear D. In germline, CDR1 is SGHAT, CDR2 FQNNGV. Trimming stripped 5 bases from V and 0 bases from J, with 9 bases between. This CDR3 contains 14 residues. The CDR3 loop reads CASSLRLSTDTQYF. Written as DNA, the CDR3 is TGTGCCAGCAGCCTCCGCCTTAGCACAGATACGCAGTATTTT.

For the CDR3, the DNA is TGTGCCTGGAGTGAGGGCTACGAGCAGTACTTC. It yields the protein CAWSEGYEQYF. This sequence joins TRBV30 and TRBJ2-7; no clear D. Trimming took 1 base from V and 3 from J, leaving 4 bases between them. The CDR3 has 11 residues. CDR1 and CDR2 (germline): GTSNPN, SVGIG (reference sequence).

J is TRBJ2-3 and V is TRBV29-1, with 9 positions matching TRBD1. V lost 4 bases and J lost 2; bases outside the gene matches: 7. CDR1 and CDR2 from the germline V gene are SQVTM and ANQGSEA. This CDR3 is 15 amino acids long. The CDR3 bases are TGCAGCGTTGCGTCCCGGGACAGGGCCACAGATACGCAGTATTTT. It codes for CSVASRDRATDTQYF.

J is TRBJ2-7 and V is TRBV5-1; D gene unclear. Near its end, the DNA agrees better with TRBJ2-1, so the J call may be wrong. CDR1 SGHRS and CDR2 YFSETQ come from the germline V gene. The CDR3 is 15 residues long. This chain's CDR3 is CASSSNANRYNEQFF. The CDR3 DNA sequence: TGCGCCAGCAGCTCGAACGCCAACCGCTACAATGAGCAGTTCTTC.

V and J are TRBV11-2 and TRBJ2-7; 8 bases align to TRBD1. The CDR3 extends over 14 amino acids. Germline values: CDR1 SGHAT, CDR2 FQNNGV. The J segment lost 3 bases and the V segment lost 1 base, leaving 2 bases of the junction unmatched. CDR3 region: CASSLGTGSYEQYF. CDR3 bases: TGTGCCAGCAGCTTAGGGACAGGGAGCTACGAGCAGTACTTC.

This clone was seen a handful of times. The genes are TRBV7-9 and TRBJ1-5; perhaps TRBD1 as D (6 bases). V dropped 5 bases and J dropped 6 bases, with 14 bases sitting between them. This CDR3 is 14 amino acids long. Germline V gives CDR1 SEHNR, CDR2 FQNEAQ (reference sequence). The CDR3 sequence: CASSAPGVAQPQHF. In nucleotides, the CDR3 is TGTGCCAGCAGCGCCCCAGGGGTGGCTCAGCCCCAGCATTTT. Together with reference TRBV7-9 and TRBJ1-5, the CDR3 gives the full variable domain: DTGVSQNPRHKITKRGQNVTFRCDPISEHNRLYWYRQTLGQGPEFLTYFQNEAQLEKSRLLSDRFSAERPKGSFSTLEIQRTEQGDSAMYLCASSAPGVAQPQHFGDGTRLSIL.

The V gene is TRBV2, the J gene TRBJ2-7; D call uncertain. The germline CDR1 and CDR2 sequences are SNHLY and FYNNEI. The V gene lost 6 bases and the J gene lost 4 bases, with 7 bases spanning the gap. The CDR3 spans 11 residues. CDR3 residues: CASSPLYEQYF. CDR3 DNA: TGTGCCAGCAGCCCCTTATACGAGCAGTACTTC.

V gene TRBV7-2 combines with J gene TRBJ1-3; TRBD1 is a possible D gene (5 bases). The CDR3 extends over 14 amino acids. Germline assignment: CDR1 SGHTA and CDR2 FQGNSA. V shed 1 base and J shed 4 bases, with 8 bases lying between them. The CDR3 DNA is TGTGCCAGCAGCTTAGTCAGGGCCGGAAACACCATATATTTT. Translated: CASSLVRAGNTIYF.

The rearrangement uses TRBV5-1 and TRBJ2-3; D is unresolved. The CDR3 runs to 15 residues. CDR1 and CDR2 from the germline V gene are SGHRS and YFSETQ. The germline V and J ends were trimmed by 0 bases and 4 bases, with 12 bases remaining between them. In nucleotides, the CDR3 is TGCGCCAGCAGCTTGGGAGATGTCCATGCAGATACGCAGTATTTT. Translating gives CASSLGDVHADTQYF. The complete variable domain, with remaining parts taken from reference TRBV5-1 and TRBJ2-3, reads KAGVTQTPRYLIKTRGQQVTLSCSPISGHRSVSWYQQTPGQGLQFLFEYFSETQRNKGNFPGRFSGRQFSNSRSEMNVSTLELGDSALYLCASSLGDVHADTQYFGPGTRLTVL.

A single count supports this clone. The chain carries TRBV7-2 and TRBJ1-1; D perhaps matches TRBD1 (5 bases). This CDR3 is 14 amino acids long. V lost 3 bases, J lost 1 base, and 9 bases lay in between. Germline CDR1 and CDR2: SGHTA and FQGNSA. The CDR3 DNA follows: TGTGCCAGCAGCTTCGGGACGGCGAACACTGAAGCTTTCTTT. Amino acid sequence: CASSFGTANTEAFF.

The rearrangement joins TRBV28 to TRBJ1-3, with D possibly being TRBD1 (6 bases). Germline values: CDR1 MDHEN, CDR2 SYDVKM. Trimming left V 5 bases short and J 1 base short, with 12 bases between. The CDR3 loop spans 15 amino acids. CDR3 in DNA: TGTGCCAGCAGTCCACTTACAGGGTCTGGAAACACCATATATTTT. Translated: CASSPLTGSGNTIYF.

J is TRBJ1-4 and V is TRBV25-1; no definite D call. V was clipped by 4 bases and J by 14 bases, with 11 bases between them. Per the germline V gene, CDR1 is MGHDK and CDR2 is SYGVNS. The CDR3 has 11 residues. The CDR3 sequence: CASSAGSRLFF. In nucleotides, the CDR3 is TGTGCCAGCAGTGCGGGGTCTAGGCTGTTTTTT.

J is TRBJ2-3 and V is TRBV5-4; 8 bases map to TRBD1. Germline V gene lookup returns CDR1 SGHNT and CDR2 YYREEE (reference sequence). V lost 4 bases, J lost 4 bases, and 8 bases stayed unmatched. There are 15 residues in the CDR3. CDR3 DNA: TGTGCCAGCAGCACCGACGGACAGGGCTCAGATACGCAGTATTTT. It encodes CASSTDGQGSDTQYF.

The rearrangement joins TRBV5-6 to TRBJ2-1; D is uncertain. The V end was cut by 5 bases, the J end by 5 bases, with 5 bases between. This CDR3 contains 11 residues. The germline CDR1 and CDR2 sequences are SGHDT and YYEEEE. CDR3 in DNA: TGTGCCAGCAGGCGGAACAATGAGCAGTTCTTC. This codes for CASRRNNEQFF.

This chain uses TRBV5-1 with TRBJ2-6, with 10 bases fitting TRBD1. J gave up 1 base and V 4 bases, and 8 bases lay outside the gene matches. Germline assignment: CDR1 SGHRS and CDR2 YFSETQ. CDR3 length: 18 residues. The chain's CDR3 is CASSTSGTGASGANVLTF. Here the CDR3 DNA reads TGCGCCAGCAGCACCTCCGGGACAGGGGCGTCTGGGGCCAACGTCCTGACTTTC.

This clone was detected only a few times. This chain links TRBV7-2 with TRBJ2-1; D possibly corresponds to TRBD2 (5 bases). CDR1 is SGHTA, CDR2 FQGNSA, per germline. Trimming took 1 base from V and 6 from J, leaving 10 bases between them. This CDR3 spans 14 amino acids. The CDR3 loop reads CASSLELDGNEQFF. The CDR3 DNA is TGTGCCAGCAGCTTAGAACTAGACGGCAATGAGCAGTTCTTC.